A selection of T cell receptor beta chains follows, all from one sample in a study of shared clonotypes between healthy human individuals. This table comes from immunoSEQ multiplex PCR, and its TCRdb copy is limited to in-frame clones, with some not included. The data contain about 2,500,000 clones, approximately 92% of them singletons. Sequencing was performed on naive CD4+ T cells sorted from blood. The receptors shown here come from a man between 18 and 35 years old in good health. The CDR3 runs from the conserved cysteine through the conserved F or W. The D gene is left open where the match is weak. Clone size is shown for a subset of rows, as once, few, many or a class of expanded clone.

V	J	size	D	DNA	CDR3
TRBV2	TRBJ1-4	NA	NA	TGTGCCAGCAGTGAAGGCCGGTCCTCGGAAAAACTGTTTTTT	CASSEGRSSEKLFF
TRBV6-6	TRBJ1-2	NA	NA	TGTGCCAGCACCTCTCAAGAGAGGGCCGGTGGCTACACCTTC	CASTSQERAGGYTF
TRBV19	TRBJ1-5	NA	NA	TGTGCCAGTAGTATATCTCTGGATCGGAATCAGCCCCAGCATTTT	CASSISLDRNQPQHF
TRBV7-2	TRBJ2-1	NA	NA	TGTGCCAGCAGCTTAGAACAGTATGAGCAGTTCTTC	CASSLEQYEQFF
TRBV7-2	TRBJ2-4	once	TRBD2	TGTGCCAGCAGCTTTAGCGGGGGAAACATTCAGTACTTC	CASSFSGGNIQYF
TRBV11-3	TRBJ2-3	NA	TRBD2	TGTGCCAGCAGCTCCGGACTAGCGCTAGATACGCAGTATTTT	CASSSGLALDTQYF
TRBV5-4	TRBJ2-1	NA	TRBD2	TGTGCCAGCAGCCTGGGGGGGACTAGCCCCTACAATGAGCAGTTCTTC	CASSLGGTSPYNEQFF
TRBV15	TRBJ2-4	NA	NA	TGTGCCACCAGCAGAGATGAGCTCGGTCGGGAAAACATTCAGTACTTC	CATSRDELGRENIQYF
TRBV18	TRBJ1-1	NA	NA	TGTGCCAGCTCCCCGACGGGGAACACTGAAGCTTTCTTT	CASSPTGNTEAFF
TRBV7-2	TRBJ2-1	NA	NA	TGTGCCAGCAGCTTAGCTCTAAGTAGCCTGGCTGGGAACAATGAGCAGTTCTTC	CASSLALSSLAGNNEQFF
TRBV2	TRBJ2-2	NA	NA	TGTGCCAGCAGTGAGCAGGGAACTCACAACACCGGGGAGCTGTTTTTT	CASSEQGTHNTGELFF
TRBV6-1	TRBJ1-2	NA	NA	TGTGCCAGCATTAAGCCCACGGCCTCAAGCGGCTACACCTTC	CASIKPTASSGYTF
TRBV15	TRBJ1-2	NA	NA	TGTGCCACCAGCAGAGATGAGAGACTTCGCTACACCTTC	CATSRDERLRYTF
TRBV10-3	TRBJ2-7	NA	NA	TGTGCCATCAGTGAGTACTCCGGACAGAGCTACGAGCAGTACTTC	CAISEYSGQSYEQYF
TRBV11-3	TRBJ2-7	NA	NA	TGTGCCAGCAGCTTAGATGTCTTAGGTGAGCAGTACTTC	CASSLDVLGEQYF
TRBV10-3	TRBJ2-2	NA	TRBD2	TGTGCCATCAGTGAGTCGACTAGCGGGGCCGCGAACACCGGGGAGCTGTTTTTT	CAISESTSGAANTGELFF
TRBV7-2	TRBJ2-4	NA	TRBD2	TGTGCCAGCAGCTTAGTTAGCGGGAGGGCCGTTCCCATTCAGTACTTC	CASSLVSGRAVPIQYF
TRBV14	TRBJ2-5	NA	TRBD1	TGTGCCAGCAGCCCAAGGACAGGGACACCTACCATCGGGGAGACCCAGTACTTC	CASSPRTGTPTIGETQYF